Below, 19 T cell receptor beta chains from the same sample are listed, as sequenced in a study of blood T cells in healthy people across ages. Next came a second PCR, run for about 6 to 12 cycles, which used a sample-barcoded 5' primer along with a J-beta primer mix. Using its own MiXCR run on the 5' RACE reads, TCRdb lists one record per CDR3 protein. Of around 1.5 million distinct CDR3 sequences listed, about 35% are singletons. The specimen sequenced was blood. The source of these receptors is a woman aged 25 to 39 in good health.

Written as DNA, the CDR3 is TGCAGTGCTAAAGAGCCTGGCAGGTCCTACGAGCAGTACTTC. Translation: CSAKEPGRSYEQYF. The rearrangement links TRBV20-1 to TRBJ2-7, with no clear D. The V end was cut by 4 bases, the J end by 1 base, with 14 bases between. The CDR3 totals 14 residues. Germline V gives CDR1 DFQATT, CDR2 SNEGSKA (reference sequence).

The rearrangement uses TRBV9 and TRBJ2-3; TRBD2 agrees at 9 bases. CDR3 length: 17 residues. The V gene's germline CDR1 is SGDLS and CDR2 YYNGEE. Losses at the gene ends were 4 bases for V and 6 bases for J; bases not matched to a gene: 15. CDR3 protein: CASSPHKSGGPPDTQYF. The CDR3 DNA reads as TGTGCCAGCAGCCCACATAAGAGCGGGGGGCCTCCCGATACGCAGTATTTT.

V is TRBV5-1 and J is TRBJ2-7, with TRBD1 matching 8 bases. Unmatched junction bases numbered 12, after V lost 2 bases and J lost 2 bases. Germline CDR1 SGHRS, CDR2 YFSETQ. The CDR3 has 17 residues. CDR3 nucleotide sequence: TGCGCCAGCAGCTTTACTTCGGGACAGGTAAACCCCTACGAGCAGTACTTC. It encodes CASSFTSGQVNPYEQYF.

The chain links TRBV4-1 to TRBJ1-2; D unclear. Trimming cost V 2 bases and J 1 base, with 8 bases left between them. CDR3 size: 14 residues. CDR1 is MGHRA, CDR2 YSYEKL, per germline. The CDR3 spells CASSQSFVNYGYTF. CDR3 sequence (DNA): TGCGCCAGCAGCCAATCCTTTGTTAACTATGGCTACACCTTC.

This clonotype was counted only a few times. This chain connects TRBV3-1 to TRBJ2-7; weak D call: TRBD1 (6 bases). This CDR3 contains 14 residues. V was trimmed by 6 bases and J by 5 bases, leaving 17 bases between them. The germline gives CDR1 LGHDT, CDR2 YNNKEL (reference sequence). Here the CDR3 reads CASRPQGLSDEQYF. The CDR3 DNA follows: TGTGCCAGCAGACCTCAGGGGTTGAGCGACGAGCAGTACTTC.

Here the CDR3 DNA reads TGCAGCGTAGTCGGGGGCTCGGTTGAGCAGTTCTTC. The encoded protein is CSVVGGSVEQFF. The V and J genes are TRBV20-1 and TRBJ2-1; the D call may be TRBD1 or TRBD2 (6 bases each). The germline gives CDR1 DFQATT, CDR2 SNEGSKA (reference sequence). The CDR3 consists of 12 residues.

DNA for the CDR3: TGTGCCAGCAGCCAAACGCCAACAGTGGTAATCCGAGGATCTGCGGAGACCCAGTACTTC. This translates into CASSQTPTVVIRGSAETQYF. The V call is TRBV3-1, the J call TRBJ2-5, with D hard to call. The CDR3 extends over 20 amino acids. The V and J ends lost 2 bases and 5 bases respectively, with 30 bases between them. Germline V gene lookup returns CDR1 LGHDT and CDR2 YNNKEL (reference sequence).

The rearrangement joins TRBV20-1 to TRBJ2-1, with D possibly TRBD2 on 6 matching bases. Trimming stripped 3 bases from V and 5 bases from J, with 14 bases between. Germline V gene lookup returns CDR1 DFQATT and CDR2 SNEGSKA (reference sequence). The CDR3 sequence is 14 residues long. CDR3 amino acids: CSASSGERNNEQFF. The CDR3 nucleotides read TGCAGTGCTAGTTCGGGGGAGCGTAACAATGAGCAGTTCTTC.

This clonotype turned up a few times. The chain combines TRBV7-9 with TRBJ2-1; 15 bases are a match to TRBD2. The CDR3 has 15 residues. After removal of 4 bases from V and 12 bases from J, the junction contained 7 bases not matched to a gene. Germline-derived CDR1 and CDR2 are SEHNR and FQNEAQ (reference sequence). The CDR3 protein is CASSSGLAGGQRQFF. In nucleotides, the CDR3 is TGTGCCAGCAGCTCGGGACTAGCGGGGGGCCAGCGGCAGTTCTTC. The variable domain in full, with the rest retrieved from reference TRBV7-9 and TRBJ2-1, is DTGVSQNPRHKITKRGQNVTFRCDPISEHNRLYWYRQTLGQGPEFLTYFQNEAQLEKSRLLSDRFSAERPKGSFSTLEIQRTEQGDSAMYLCASSSGLAGGQRQFFGPGTRLTVL.

CDR3 in amino acids: CASRAQRNTEAFF. In DNA, the CDR3 is TGTGCCAGCAGAGCACAGAGGAACACTGAAGCTTTCTTT. This chain links TRBV6-6 with TRBJ1-1; D uncertain. The CDR3 sequence is 13 residues long. Looked up from germline, CDR1 is MNHNY and CDR2 is SVGAGI (reference sequence). V was pared by 6 bases and J by 1 base, with 9 bases between.

V and J are TRBV20-1 and TRBJ2-3; 7 bases map to TRBD2. With 6 bases clipped from V and 6 bases from J, the junction kept 12 bases outside the gene matches. This CDR3 has 14 residues. The germline CDR1 and CDR2 sequences are DFQATT and SNEGSKA (reference sequence). The CDR3 DNA sequence: TGCAGTGCAACCGGGACTAAAGGAGCTGATACGCAGTATTTT. It encodes CSATGTKGADTQYF.

The table lists this clonotype with a count of one. Mismatch with germline at one junction end may stem from a read error. The chain joins TRBV5-1 to TRBJ2-3, with 11 positions matching TRBD1. The CDR3 has 16 residues. Germline-derived CDR1 and CDR2 are SGHRS and YFSETQ. As DNA, the CDR3 is TGCGCCAGCAGCCGGGGGGGACAGGGGGGCACAGATACACAGTATTTT. Amino acid sequence: CASSRGGQGGTDTQYF.

The rearrangement links TRBV18 to TRBJ1-1; 7 bases agree with TRBD1. Germline values: CDR1 KGHSH, CDR2 LQKENI. This CDR3 comprises 14 residues. Unmatched junction bases numbered 5, after V lost 3 bases and J lost 4 bases. CDR3 nucleotides: TGTGCCAGCTCACCGGGGGCAGGGGGCACTGAAGCTTTCTTT. It yields the protein CASSPGAGGTEAFF. The full variable domain, with the rest looked up from reference TRBV18 and TRBJ1-1, is NAGVMQNPRHLVRRRGQEARLRCSPMKGHSHVYWYRQLPEEGLKFMVYLQKENIIDESGMPKERFSAEFPKEGPSILRIQQVVRGDSAAYFCASSPGAGGTEAFFGQGTRLTVV.

The gene calls are TRBV9 and TRBJ2-1, with 7 nucleotides matching TRBD1. Germline CDR1 SGDLS, CDR2 YYNGEE. This CDR3 spans 15 amino acids. Losses at the gene ends were 4 bases for V and 10 bases for J; bases not matched to a gene: 14. The CDR3 sequence: CASSLETVKGGEQFF. DNA of the CDR3: TGTGCCAGCAGCCTAGAAACGGTGAAAGGGGGCGAGCAGTTCTTC.

This clonotype was detected only a few times. V and J are TRBV3-1 and TRBJ2-5; 8 nucleotides line up with TRBD2. This CDR3 is 19 amino acids long. Germline CDR1 reads LGHDT; CDR2 reads YNNKEL (reference sequence). The V and J ends lost 3 bases and 0 bases, in that order; junction bases with no gene match: 15. CDR3 region: CASSHTTRKRGPDQETQYF. CDR3 bases: TGTGCCAGCAGCCATACCACCCGCAAGCGGGGGCCGGACCAAGAGACCCAGTACTTC.

There are a few counts of this clonotype. J is TRBJ1-2 and V is TRBV20-1; no firm D call. CDR1 DFQATT and CDR2 SNEGSKA come from the germline V gene (reference sequence). Between the trimmed V and J ends, which lost 6 bases and 3 bases, there was a span of 14 bases. This CDR3 region has 13 residues. The CDR3: CSAEVDAHYGYTF. The DNA of the CDR3 is TGCAGTGCGGAGGTGGATGCGCACTATGGCTACACCTTC.

A remark on this clonotype: A junction boundary mismatches the germline segment, possibly from a read error. The rearrangement links TRBV11-2 to TRBJ2-1, with D perhaps assigned TRBD1 or TRBD2 (5 bases each). Germline lookup yields CDR1 SGHAT and CDR2 FQNNGV. This CDR3 is built from 14 residues. CDR3: CASRRVRGRNEQCF. The CDR3 DNA sequence: TGTGCCAGCAGGAGGGTTAGGGGTCGCAATGAGCAGTGCTTC.

The rearrangement uses TRBV2 and TRBJ2-7; TRBD1 agrees at 10 bases. After removal of 8 bases from V and 1 base from J, the junction contained 2 bases not matched to a gene. The germline CDR1 and CDR2 sequences are SNHLY and FYNNEI. The CDR3 is 13 residues long. In DNA, the CDR3 is TGTGCCAGCGGGACAGGGGTGTCCTACGAGCAGTACTTC. This gives the protein CASGTGVSYEQYF. The full variable domain, its missing parts supplied by reference TRBV2 and TRBJ2-7, is EPEVTQTPSHQVTQMGQEVILRCVPISNHLYFYWYRQILGQKVEFLVSFYNNEISEKSEIFDDQFSVERPDGSNFTLKIRSTKLEDSAMYFCASGTGVSYEQYFGPGTRLTVT.

This rearrangement joins TRBV20-1 to TRBJ2-1; 8 bases map to TRBD2. Losses at the gene ends were 6 bases for V and 2 bases for J; bases not matched to a gene: 15. The CDR3 runs to 17 residues. Germline CDR1 is DFQATT and CDR2 is SNEGSKA (reference sequence). DNA for the CDR3: TGCAGTGCCCCTGCGGCTAGCGGGTGGACCCCCTACAATGAGCAGTTCTTC. The encoded protein is CSAPAASGWTPYNEQFF.